This T cell receptor beta chain was sequenced during a study of blood T cell repertoires in COVID-19. Study-level background: Some COVID-19 samples were acute and others convalescent; all came from the United States, Italy and Spain. The cDNA or gDNA used as material had been derived from T cells, B-cell-depleted T cells, or PBMCs.

In germline, CDR1 is MDHEN, CDR2 SYDVKM. The CDR3 runs 15 residues. V lost 5 bases and J 4 bases, leaving 17 bases between the germline ends. Produced via immunoSEQ multiplex PCR; TCRdb's table is partial and in-frame only. This sample has some 140,000 clones; about four fifths occur once, and the top ten carry almost 8.5%. V usage is TRBV28 and J usage is TRBJ1-1, with D unclear. This TCR derives from an older woman with active or convalescent COVID-19. Sequenced input: peripheral blood. CDR3 in DNA: TGTGCCAGCAGTCCGTCAGGCCTCCGGGGCACTGAAGCTTTCTTT. Amino acids: CASSPSGLRGTEAFF.